The 8 T cell receptor beta chains in this list originate from one sample, sequenced in a study of T cells in Graves' hyperthyroidism and ophthalmopathy (dated by TCRdb to about 2019). Libraries were constructed by multiplex PCR. The run used an Illumina HiSeq 2000. The TCR beta CDR3 regions were amplified from RNA transcripts. The TCR CDR3 was subjected to a first round of RT-PCR using the HTBI primer set and the Qiagen OneStep RT-PCR kit. In-frame beta chains were kept once TCRdb had trimmed the public reads at Q25 with fastp and called clones with MiXCR. Every entry covers one CDR3 protein and lists the most common genes and DNA from its rows. Counted in this sample were around 500,000 distinct CDR3 sequences; about 20% of them appeared once. The ten largest clones take up around 47% of the sample. Sequencing was performed on blood. The receptors derive from a woman aged 70 to 79 with Graves' ophthalmopathy.

The chain employs TRBV10-1 and TRBJ2-3; perhaps TRBD2 as D (6 bases). V was clipped by 2 bases and J by 3 bases, with 12 bases between them. The CDR3 spans 15 residues. The germline CDR1 and CDR2 sequences are WNHNN and SYGVQD (reference sequence). The CDR3 is CASSENPGRTDTQYF. CDR3 coding DNA: TGCGCCAGCAGTGAGAACCCAGGGAGGACAGATACGCAGTATTTT.

The chain is built from TRBV13 and TRBJ2-3; 12 bases map to TRBD2. CDR3 length equals 14 residues. Germline-derived CDR1 and CDR2 are PRHDT and FYEKMQ (reference sequence). Trimming removed 4 bases from V and 9 bases from J; junction bases left unmatched: 5. Here the CDR3 reads CASSSWTSGVTQYF. CDR3 bases: TGTGCCAGCAGCTCTTGGACTAGCGGGGTAACGCAGTATTTT. The whole variable domain, remainder taken from reference TRBV13 and TRBJ2-3, is AAGVIQSPRHLIKEKRETATLKCYPIPRHDTVYWYQQGPGQDPQFLISFYEKMQSDKGSIPDRFSAQQFSDYHSELNMSSLELGDSALYFCASSSWTSGVTQYFGPGTRLTVL.

J is TRBJ2-7 and V is TRBV2, with 7 bases aligning to TRBD1. The CDR3 loop spans 16 amino acids. Germline lookup yields CDR1 SNHLY and CDR2 FYNNEI. V was pared by 7 bases and J by 2 bases, with 14 bases of the junction left unmatched. The CDR3 coding sequence is TGTGCCAGCAATCTCGATGGGGAAGGGGGCCCCTACGAGCAGTACTTC. The encoded protein is CASNLDGEGGPYEQYF.

There are a few counts of this clonotype. This chain connects TRBV7-8 to TRBJ2-1; TRBD2 might be the D (6 bases). Germline CDR1 and CDR2: SGHVS and FQNEAQ. This CDR3 spans 16 amino acids. With 6 bases removed from V and 1 base from J, the gap between germline ends came to 16 bases. The CDR3, as DNA: TGTGCCAGCAGGCCGTTCGGGGGTAGGTCCTACAATGAGCAGTTCTTC. It yields the protein CASRPFGGRSYNEQFF. The whole variable domain, filled in from reference TRBV7-8 and TRBJ2-1, reads GAGVSQSPRYKVAKRGQDVALRCDPISGHVSLFWYQQALGQGPEFLTYFQNEAQLDKSGLPSDRFFAERPEGSVSTLKIQRTQQEDSAVYLCASRPFGGRSYNEQFFGPGTRLTVL.

This clonotype appeared a few times. This chain links TRBV10-1 with TRBJ2-7; D is possibly TRBD1 (5 bases). V shed 10 bases and J shed 3 bases, with 13 bases lying between them. The CDR3 is made up of 12 amino acids. Germline V gene data show CDR1 as WNHNN and CDR2 as SYGVQD (reference sequence). CDR3 nucleotide sequence: TGCGCCAACCACAGGTCCCACTACGAGCAGTACTTC. Translating gives CANHRSHYEQYF.

This clonotype was recorded a few times. The gene calls are TRBV28 and TRBJ1-6, with D unclear. The CDR3 sequence is 14 residues long. Trimming pared 3 bases from V and 7 bases from J, leaving 10 bases between. In germline, CDR1 is MDHEN, CDR2 SYDVKM. This CDR3 reads CASSLPGDNSPLHF. The CDR3 nucleotides are TGTGCCAGCAGTTTGCCGGGAGACAATTCACCCCTCCACTTT.

This clonotype has only a few counts. The chain carries TRBV7-2 and TRBJ2-1; 7 bases are a match to TRBD1. V was pared by 1 base and J by 5 bases, with 5 bases of the junction left unmatched. CDR3 size: 15 residues. Germline CDR1 reads SGHTA; CDR2 reads FQGNSA. Written as DNA, the CDR3 is TGTGCCAGCAGCTTAGACAGGGGCCTACACAATGAGCAGTTCTTC. Protein: CASSLDRGLHNEQFF.

A few counts support this clonotype. The chain combines TRBV7-4 with TRBJ2-7, with D possibly being TRBD2 (6 bases). Looked up from germline, CDR1 is SGHVT and CDR2 is SQSDAQ. V was shortened by 4 bases and J by 5 bases, with 12 bases between the two germline ends. The CDR3 is 13 residues long. CDR3 DNA: TGTGCCAGCAGCTCGACTAGTAGGGACGAGCAGTACTTC. Its translation is CASSSTSRDEQYF. The full variable domain, rest sourced from reference TRBV7-4 and TRBJ2-7, is GAGVSQSPRYKVAKRGRDVALRCDSISGHVTLYWYRQTLGQGSEVLTYSQSDAQRDKSGRPSGRFSAERPERSVSTLKIQRTEQGDSAVYLCASSSTSRDEQYFGPGTRLTVT.